This T cell receptor (beta chain) was identified during a study of blood T cell repertoires in COVID-19. Study information: Whether acute or convalescent, the COVID-19 samples came from the United States, Italy and Spain.

TCRdb's table, derived via immunoSEQ multiplex PCR, lists solely in-frame clones and lacks some. The data show 150,000 to 200,000 clones, around 85% seen once. Sequenced input: peripheral blood. This TCR came from a man aged 55-75 years with acute or convalescent COVID-19.

The CDR3 DNA follows: TGTGCCAGCAGCCTCAGCTACAATGAGCAGTTCTTC. Amino acid sequence: CASSLSYNEQFF. The rearrangement links TRBV7-9 to TRBJ2-1; D gene unclear. The V and J ends lost 5 bases and 3 bases respectively, with 5 bases between them. This CDR3 is 12 amino acids long. CDR1 SEHNR and CDR2 FQNEAQ come from the germline V gene (reference sequence).